Each of the 9 T cell receptor beta chains below was sequenced from the same sample in a study of T cells in Graves' hyperthyroidism and ophthalmopathy. TCR beta CDR3 regions were amplified from RNA transcripts. HTBI primers were used for first-round RT-PCR of the TCR CDR3. TCRdb fed the multiplex PCR reads into MiXCR, producing one record per CDR3 protein. This table has roughly 170,000 distinct CDR3 sequences, over 15% appearing once. Sample: blood. These receptors all stem from a woman between 45 and 60 years old with Graves' hyperthyroidism.

The table lists this clonotype with many counts. The CDR3 region has the DNA TGTGCCAGCAGCTTGGCCGGGCCAACAGAGACCCTCCACTTT. It encodes CASSLAGPTETLHF. The J gene is TRBJ1-6, the V gene TRBV7-2; D gene ambiguous. Germline values: CDR1 SGHTA, CDR2 FQGNSA. The CDR3 is 14 amino acids. V lost 3 bases to trimming and J lost 14 bases, with 17 bases between them.

This chain links TRBV4-2 with TRBJ1-4; D uncertain. Germline V gene lookup returns CDR1 LGHNA and CDR2 YNFKEQ. This CDR3 is 16 amino acids long. V lost 4 bases to trimming and J lost 7 bases, with 19 bases between them. The CDR3 spells CASSRRAGNDGEKLFF. CDR3 DNA sequence: TGTGCCAGCAGCCGACGGGCCGGGAATGATGGTGAAAAACTGTTTTTT.

This clonotype was counted ten times or more. The CDR3: CASRDNRAGQTEAFF. CDR3 coding DNA: TGTGCCAGCAGGGATAACAGGGCAGGACAAACTGAAGCTTTCTTT. The chain couples TRBV27 to TRBJ1-1; a weak D match, TRBD1 (6 bases). Trimming stripped 6 bases from V and 5 bases from J, with 19 bases between. Germline assignment: CDR1 MNHEY and CDR2 SMNVEV (reference sequence). The CDR3 has 15 residues.

This clonotype has a count of ten or more. This rearrangement joins TRBV27 to TRBJ2-1; D not certain. The V end was cut by 7 bases, the J end by 2 bases, with 15 bases between. CDR3 length equals 15 residues. CDR1 and CDR2 (germline): MNHEY, SMNVEV (reference sequence). Written as DNA, the CDR3 is TGTGCCAGCAAGAAAGCCCTCGGAACCTACAATGAGCAGTTCTTC. Protein sequence: CASKKALGTYNEQFF.

In regard to this clonotype: A junction boundary mismatches the germline segment, possibly from a read error. The chain carries TRBV12-3 or TRBV12-4 and TRBJ2-1; D is ambiguous. The CDR3 has 14 residues. The CDR3 region is CASSSLFSYNGQFF. The CDR3 nucleotides are TGTGCCAGCAGTTCCCTATTCTCCTACAATGGGCAGTTCTTC.

This clonotype was observed many times. The V call is TRBV18, the J call TRBJ1-2; the D gene is possibly TRBD1 (5 bases). The V gene's germline CDR1 is KGHSH and CDR2 LQKENI. V was pared by 3 bases and J by 6 bases, with 17 bases between. CDR3 length: 15 amino acids. The CDR3 here is CASSPILQGTDGYTF. For the CDR3, the DNA is TGTGCCAGCTCACCCATTTTGCAGGGCACCGATGGCTACACCTTC.

This clonotype was recorded many times. V usage is TRBV6-1 and J usage is TRBJ1-5, with 9 bases aligning to TRBD1. Germline trimming cut 6 bases from V and 2 bases from J; bases unmatched to any gene: 5. In germline, CDR1 is MNHNS, CDR2 SASEGT. The CDR3 has 15 residues. The CDR3 DNA reads as TGTGCCAGCAGCCGCGGACAGGGGCGCAATCAGCCCCAGCATTTT. As protein: CASSRGQGRNQPQHF.

This clonotype was observed many times. This chain connects TRBV18 to TRBJ1-6; D possibly corresponds to TRBD1 (6 bases). The length of the CDR3 is 14 residues. Germline CDR1 reads KGHSH; CDR2 reads LQKENI. V was shortened by 3 bases and J by 7 bases, with 10 bases between the two germline ends. Here the CDR3 DNA reads TGTGCCAGCTCACCTGAGGGGGGGAATTCACCCCTCCACTTT. It is translated as CASSPEGGNSPLHF.

On this clonotype: Germline is not matched at one junction end, which may reflect a read error. The rearrangement links TRBV18 to TRBJ1-4, with D uncertain. Germline V lookup: CDR1 KGHSH, CDR2 LQKENI. CDR3 length: 14 amino acids. CDR3 sequence: CAGSRSGTNEKLFF. DNA of the CDR3: TGTGCCGGCTCTCGTTCGGGGACTAATGAAAAACTGTTTTTT.